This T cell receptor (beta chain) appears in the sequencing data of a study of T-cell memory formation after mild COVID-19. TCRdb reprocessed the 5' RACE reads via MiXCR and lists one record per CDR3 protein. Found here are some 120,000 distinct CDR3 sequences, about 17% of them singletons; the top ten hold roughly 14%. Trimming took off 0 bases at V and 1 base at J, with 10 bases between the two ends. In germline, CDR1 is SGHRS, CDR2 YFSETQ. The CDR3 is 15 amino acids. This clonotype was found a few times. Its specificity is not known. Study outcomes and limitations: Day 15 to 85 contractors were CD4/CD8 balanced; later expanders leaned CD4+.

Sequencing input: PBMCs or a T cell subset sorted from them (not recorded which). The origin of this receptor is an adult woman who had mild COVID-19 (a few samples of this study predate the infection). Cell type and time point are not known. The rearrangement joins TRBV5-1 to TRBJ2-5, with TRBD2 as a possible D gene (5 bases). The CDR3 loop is CASSLVRTPQETQYF. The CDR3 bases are TGCGCCAGCAGCTTGGTCCGGACTCCCCAAGAGACCCAGTACTTC.